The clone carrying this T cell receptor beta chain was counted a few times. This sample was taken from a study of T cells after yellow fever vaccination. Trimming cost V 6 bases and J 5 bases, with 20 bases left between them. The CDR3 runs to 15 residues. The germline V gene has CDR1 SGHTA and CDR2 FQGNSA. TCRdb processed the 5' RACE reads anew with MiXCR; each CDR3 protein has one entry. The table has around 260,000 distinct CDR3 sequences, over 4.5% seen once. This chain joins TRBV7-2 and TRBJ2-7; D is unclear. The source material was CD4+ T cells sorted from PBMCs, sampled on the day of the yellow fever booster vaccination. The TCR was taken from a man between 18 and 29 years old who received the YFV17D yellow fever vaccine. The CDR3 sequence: CASSLRVGKGNEQYF. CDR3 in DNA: TGTGCCAGCAGTCTTCGTGTAGGGAAGGGCAACGAGCAGTACTTC.